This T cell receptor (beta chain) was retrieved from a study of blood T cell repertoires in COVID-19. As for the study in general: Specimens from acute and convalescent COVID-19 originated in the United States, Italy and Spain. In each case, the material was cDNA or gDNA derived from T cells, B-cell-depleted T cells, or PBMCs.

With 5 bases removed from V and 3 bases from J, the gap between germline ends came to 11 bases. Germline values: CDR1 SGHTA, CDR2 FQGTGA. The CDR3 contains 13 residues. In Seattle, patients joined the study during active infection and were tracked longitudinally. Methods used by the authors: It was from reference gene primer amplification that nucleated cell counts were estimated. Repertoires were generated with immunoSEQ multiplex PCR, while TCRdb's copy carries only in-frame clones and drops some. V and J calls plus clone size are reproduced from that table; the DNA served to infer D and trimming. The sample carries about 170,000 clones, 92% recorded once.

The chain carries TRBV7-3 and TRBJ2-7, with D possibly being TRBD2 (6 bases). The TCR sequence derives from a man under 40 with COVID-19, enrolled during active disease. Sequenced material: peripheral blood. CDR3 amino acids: CASSRGGGYEQYF. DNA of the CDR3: TGTGCCAGCAGCCGGGGAGGCGGCTACGAGCAGTACTTC.